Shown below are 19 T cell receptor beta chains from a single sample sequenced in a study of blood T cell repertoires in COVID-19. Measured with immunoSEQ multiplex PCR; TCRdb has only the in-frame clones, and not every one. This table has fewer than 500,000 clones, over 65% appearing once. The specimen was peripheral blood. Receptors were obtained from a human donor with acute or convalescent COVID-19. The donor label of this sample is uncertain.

The CDR3 bases are TGTGCCAGCAGAATCAGGGGTAATGAGCAGTTCTTC. Amino acids: CASRIRGNEQFF. The chain has TRBV12-3 or TRBV12-4 and TRBJ2-1, with D possibly TRBD1 on 6 matching bases. The CDR3 extends over 12 amino acids. The V end was cut by 6 bases, the J end by 7 bases, with 10 bases between.

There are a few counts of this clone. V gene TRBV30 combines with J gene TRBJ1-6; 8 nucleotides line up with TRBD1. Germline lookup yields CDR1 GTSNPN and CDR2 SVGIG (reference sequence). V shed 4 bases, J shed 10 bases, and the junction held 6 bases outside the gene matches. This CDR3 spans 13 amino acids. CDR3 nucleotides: TGTGCCTGGAAACAGGGGGGTTTCTCACCCCTCCACTTT. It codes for CAWKQGGFSPLHF.

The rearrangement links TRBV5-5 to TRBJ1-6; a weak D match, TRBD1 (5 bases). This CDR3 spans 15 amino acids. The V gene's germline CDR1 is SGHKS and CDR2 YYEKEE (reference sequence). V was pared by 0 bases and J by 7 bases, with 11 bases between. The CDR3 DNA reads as TGTGCCAGCAGCTTGGCAAGACAGTTAAATTCACCCCTCCACTTT. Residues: CASSLARQLNSPLHF.

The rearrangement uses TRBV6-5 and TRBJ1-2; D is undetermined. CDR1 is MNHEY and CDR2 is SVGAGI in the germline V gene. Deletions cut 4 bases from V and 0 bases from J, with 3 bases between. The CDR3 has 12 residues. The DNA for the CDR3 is TGTGCCAGCAGTTTAGCTAACTATGGCTACACCTTC. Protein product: CASSLANYGYTF.

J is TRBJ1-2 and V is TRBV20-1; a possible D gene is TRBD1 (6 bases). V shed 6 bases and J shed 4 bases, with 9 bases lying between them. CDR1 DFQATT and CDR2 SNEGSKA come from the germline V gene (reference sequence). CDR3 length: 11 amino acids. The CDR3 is CSATDSYGYTF. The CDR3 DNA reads TGCAGTGCGACGGACAGCTATGGCTACACCTTC.

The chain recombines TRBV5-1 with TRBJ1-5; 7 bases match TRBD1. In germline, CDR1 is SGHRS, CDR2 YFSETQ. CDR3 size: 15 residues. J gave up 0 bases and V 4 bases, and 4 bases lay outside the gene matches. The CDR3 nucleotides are TGCGCCAGCAGCGAACAGGGGTATAGCAATCAGCCCCAGCATTTT. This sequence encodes CASSEQGYSNQPQHF.

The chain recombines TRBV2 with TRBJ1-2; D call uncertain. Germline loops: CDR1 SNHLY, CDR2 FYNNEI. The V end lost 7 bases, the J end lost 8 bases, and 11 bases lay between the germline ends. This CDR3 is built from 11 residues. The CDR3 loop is CASKPQRGYTF. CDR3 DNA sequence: TGTGCCAGCAAGCCGCAGCGGGGCTACACCTTC. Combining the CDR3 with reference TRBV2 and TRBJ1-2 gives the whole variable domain EPEVTQTPSHQVTQMGQEVILRCVPISNHLYFYWYRQILGQKVEFLVSFYNNEISEKSEIFDDQFSVERPDGSNFTLKIRSTKLEDSAMYFCASKPQRGYTFGSGTRLTVV.

This CDR3 reads CASSNRNSQDEQYF. CDR3 nucleotides: TGTGCCAGCAGTAACCGCAACAGCCAGGACGAGCAGTACTTC. The chain has TRBV27 and TRBJ2-7; D gene ambiguous. CDR1 and CDR2 from the germline V gene are MNHEY and SMNVEV (reference sequence). The CDR3 has 14 amino acids. V was cut by 5 bases and J by 5 bases, with 16 bases left in between.

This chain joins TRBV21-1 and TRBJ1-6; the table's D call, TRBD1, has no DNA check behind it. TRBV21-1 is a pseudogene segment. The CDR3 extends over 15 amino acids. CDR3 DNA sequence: TGTGCCAGCAGCAAAGGTCGGGACAGAAATTCACCCCTCCACTTT. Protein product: CASSKGRDRNSPLHF.

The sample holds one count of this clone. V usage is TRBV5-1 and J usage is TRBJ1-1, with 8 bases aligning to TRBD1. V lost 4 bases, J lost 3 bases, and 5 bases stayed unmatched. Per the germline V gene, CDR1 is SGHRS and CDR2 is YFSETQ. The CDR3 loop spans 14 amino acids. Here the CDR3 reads CASSAPTGDTEAFF. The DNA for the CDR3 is TGCGCCAGCAGCGCCCCGACAGGGGACACTGAAGCTTTCTTT.

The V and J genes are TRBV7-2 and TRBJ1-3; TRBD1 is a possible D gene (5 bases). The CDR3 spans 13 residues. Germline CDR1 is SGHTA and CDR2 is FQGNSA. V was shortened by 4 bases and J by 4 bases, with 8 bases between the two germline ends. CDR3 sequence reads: CASSSNRGNTIYF. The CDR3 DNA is TGTGCCAGCAGCTCCAACAGGGGAAACACCATATATTTT.

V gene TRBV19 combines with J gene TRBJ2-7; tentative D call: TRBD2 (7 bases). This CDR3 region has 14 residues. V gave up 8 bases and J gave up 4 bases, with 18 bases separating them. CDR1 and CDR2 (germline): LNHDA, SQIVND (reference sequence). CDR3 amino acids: CASRDPGGRYEQYF. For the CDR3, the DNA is TGTGCCAGTCGAGACCCGGGGGGCCGGTACGAGCAGTACTTC.

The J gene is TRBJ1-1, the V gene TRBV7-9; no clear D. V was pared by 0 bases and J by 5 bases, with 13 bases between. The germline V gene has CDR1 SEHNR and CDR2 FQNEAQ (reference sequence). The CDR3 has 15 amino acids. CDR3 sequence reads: CASSLAGGDGTEAFF. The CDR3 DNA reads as TGTGCCAGCAGCTTAGCCGGCGGGGATGGTACTGAAGCTTTCTTT.

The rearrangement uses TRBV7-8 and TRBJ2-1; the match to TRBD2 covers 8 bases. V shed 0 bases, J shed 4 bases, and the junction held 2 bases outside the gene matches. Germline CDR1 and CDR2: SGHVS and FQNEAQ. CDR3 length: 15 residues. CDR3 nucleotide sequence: TGTGCCAGCAGCTTAGCGAGCGGGGGATACAATGAGCAGTTCTTC. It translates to CASSLASGGYNEQFF.

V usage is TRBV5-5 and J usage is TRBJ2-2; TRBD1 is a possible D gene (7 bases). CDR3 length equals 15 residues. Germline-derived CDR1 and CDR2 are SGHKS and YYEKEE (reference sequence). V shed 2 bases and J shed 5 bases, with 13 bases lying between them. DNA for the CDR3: TGTGCCAGCAGCTTTAAGGGGGCGGGGACCGGGGAGCTGTTTTTT. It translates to CASSFKGAGTGELFF.

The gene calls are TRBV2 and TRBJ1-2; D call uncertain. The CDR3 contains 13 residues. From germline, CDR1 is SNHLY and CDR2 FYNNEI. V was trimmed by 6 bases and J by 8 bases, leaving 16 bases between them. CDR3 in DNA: TGTGCCAGCAGGGCCGCTACCAGAGGAGGCTACACCTTC. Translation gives CASRAATRGGYTF.

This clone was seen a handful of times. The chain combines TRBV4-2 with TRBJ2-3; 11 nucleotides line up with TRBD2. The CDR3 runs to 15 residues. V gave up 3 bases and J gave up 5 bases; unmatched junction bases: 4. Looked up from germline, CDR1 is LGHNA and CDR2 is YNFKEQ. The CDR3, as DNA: TGTGCCAGCAGCCATAGCGGGGGGGCACAAGATACGCAGTATTTT. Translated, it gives CASSHSGGAQDTQYF.

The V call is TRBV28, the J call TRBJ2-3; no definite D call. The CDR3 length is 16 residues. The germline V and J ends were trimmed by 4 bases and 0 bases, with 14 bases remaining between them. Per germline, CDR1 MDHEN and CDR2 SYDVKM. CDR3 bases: TGTGCCAGCAGTTCCCCCCGAGCCGGTAGCACAGATACGCAGTATTTT. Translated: CASSSPRAGSTDTQYF.

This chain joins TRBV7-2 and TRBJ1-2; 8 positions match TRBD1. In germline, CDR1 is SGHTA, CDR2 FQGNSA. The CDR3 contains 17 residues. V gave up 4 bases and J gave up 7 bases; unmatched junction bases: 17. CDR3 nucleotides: TGTGCCAGCAGCTCGATACCTACAGGGGGATCGGTGGGTGGCTACACCTTC. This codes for CASSSIPTGGSVGGYTF. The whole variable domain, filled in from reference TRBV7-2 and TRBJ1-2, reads GAGVSQSPSNKVTEKGKDVELRCDPISGHTALYWYRQSLGQGLEFLIYFQGNSAPDKSGLPSDRFSAERTGGSVSTLTIQRTQQEDSAVYLCASSSIPTGGSVGGYTFGSGTRLTVV.